This T cell receptor (beta chain) was captured in a study of blood T cells in healthy people across ages. The germline gives CDR1 DFQATT, CDR2 SNEGSKA (reference sequence). This CDR3 spans 13 amino acids. Germline trimming cut 3 bases from V and 6 bases from J; bases unmatched to any gene: 5. This clonotype was seen a handful of times. It was with a sample-barcoded 5' primer and a J-beta primer mix that a second PCR of roughly 6 to 12 cycles was run. From the 5' RACE reads, TCRdb called clonotypes with MiXCR, one entry per CDR3 protein. The sample yields approximately 800,000 distinct CDR3 sequences, around 24% seen once. The donors, healthy Caucasians from Russia, were aged roughly 6 to 90. In each sample, at least 6.5 million PBMCs were isolated. These data were also reused for a study on T cells of mothers and their children.

This clonotype was obtained from a boy aged 5-17 years in good health. The chain is built from TRBV20-1 and TRBJ2-1; 7 positions agree with TRBD1. The specimen was blood. This CDR3 reads CSARTGSSNEQFF. The CDR3 coding sequence is TGCAGTGCTAGGACAGGGTCGAGCAATGAGCAGTTCTTC.